One sample yielded the 17 T cell receptor beta chains listed below, sequenced in a study of cytomegalovirus exposure and HLA in healthy donors. Researchers ran the PCR with 60 Vbeta and 13 Jbeta primers. The protocol was immunoSEQ multiplex PCR, while the TCRdb copy is restricted to in-frame clones and leaves out a portion. Among about 120,000 clones listed, over 60% were seen once. Specimen: PBMCs. Receptors originate from a human donor in good health.

The rearrangement joins TRBV10-2 to TRBJ2-5; 9 bases line up with TRBD2. J gave up 4 bases and V 8 bases, and 5 bases lay outside the gene matches. The CDR3 extends over 13 amino acids. Looked up from germline, CDR1 is WSHSY and CDR2 is SAAADI. This chain's CDR3 is CASRGGAPETQYF. In DNA form, the CDR3 reads TGCGCCAGCCGCGGGGGGGCGCCAGAGACCCAGTACTTC.

The genes are TRBV7-9 and TRBJ2-5; 12 bases line up with TRBD2. This CDR3 region has 19 residues. Germline V gene sequence: CDR1 SEHNR, CDR2 FQNEAQ (reference sequence). V shed 3 bases, J shed 2 bases, and the junction held 13 bases outside the gene matches. The CDR3: CASSFASGRALVGQETQYF. CDR3 nucleotides: TGTGCCAGCAGCTTTGCTAGCGGGAGGGCCTTGGTCGGGCAAGAGACCCAGTACTTC.

The chain uses TRBV11-2 and TRBJ1-5; no clear D gene. The length of the CDR3 is 14 residues. V lost 5 bases and J lost 8, with 16 bases in between. In germline, CDR1 is SGHAT, CDR2 FQNNGV. The CDR3 nucleotides are TGTGCCAGCAGCGCCGACCCGCGACTTAAGCCCCAGCATTTT. It translates to CASSADPRLKPQHF.

The rearrangement links TRBV5-8 to TRBJ2-1; no clear D. CDR3 length equals 15 residues. Per germline, CDR1 SGHTS and CDR2 YDEGEE. V lost 4 bases and J 0 bases, leaving 11 bases between the germline ends. The CDR3 DNA sequence: TGTGCCAGCAGCGTCGACTGGAACTCCTACAATGAGCAGTTCTTC. Encoded protein: CASSVDWNSYNEQFF.

The J gene is TRBJ1-2, the V gene TRBV19; 10 nucleotides match TRBD1. This CDR3 is 15 amino acids long. Germline values: CDR1 LNHDA, CDR2 SQIVND (reference sequence). With 4 bases clipped from V and 4 bases from J, the junction kept 6 bases outside the gene matches. The DNA of the CDR3 is TGTGCCAGTAGTACCCGACAGGGGGCGGGCTATGGCTACACCTTC. Its protein is CASSTRQGAGYGYTF.

The rearrangement links TRBV5-1 to TRBJ2-5; perhaps TRBD1 as D (8 bases). The J call may be incorrect, as the DNA end agrees better with TRBJ2-7. Germline assignment: CDR1 SGHRS and CDR2 YFSETQ. This CDR3 comprises 15 residues. CDR3 nucleotide sequence: TGCGCCAGCAGCGGAATACAGGGGGGGAGGGACGAGCAGTACTTC. As protein: CASSGIQGGRDEQYF.

The chain uses TRBV15 and TRBJ1-5, with D uncertain. V gave up 0 bases and J gave up 2 bases, with 8 bases separating them. Germline V gene sequence: CDR1 LNHNV, CDR2 YYDKDF (reference sequence). The length of the CDR3 is 15 residues. CDR3: CATSRDLEGNQPQHF. The DNA of the CDR3 is TGTGCCACCAGCAGAGATTTGGAGGGCAATCAGCCCCAGCATTTT.

This chain connects TRBV6-4 to TRBJ1-1, with D perhaps TRBD1 (5 bases). V gave up 9 bases and J gave up 6 bases, with 17 bases separating them. Germline loops: CDR1 MRHNA, CDR2 SNTAGT. This CDR3 spans 13 amino acids. The CDR3 region is CARGIGEGAEAFF. CDR3 coding DNA: TGTGCCAGAGGTATAGGGGAAGGGGCTGAAGCTTTCTTT.

The chain links TRBV10-1 to TRBJ2-7, with 12 bases aligning to TRBD2. The CDR3 length is 15 residues. The V gene end was trimmed by 2 bases and the J gene end by 4 bases; junction bases not matched to a gene: 3. Germline CDR1 reads WNHNN; CDR2 reads SYGVQD (reference sequence). CDR3 bases: TGCGCCAGCAGTGAGGGGCTAGCGGGAGGGTACGAGCAGTACTTC. It yields the protein CASSEGLAGGYEQYF.

V gene TRBV29-1 combines with J gene TRBJ2-1; a weak D match, TRBD2 (5 bases). CDR3 size: 14 residues. Trimming left V 2 bases short and J 4 bases short, with 12 bases between. Germline V gives CDR1 SQVTM, CDR2 ANQGSEA. As DNA, the CDR3 is TGCAGCGTTGAAATCGCGCGGGCATACAATGAGCAGTTCTTC. Protein: CSVEIARAYNEQFF.

The V and J genes are TRBV5-8 and TRBJ2-5, with D maybe TRBD1 (6 bases). Germline V gene data show CDR1 as SGHTS and CDR2 as YDEGEE. The length of the CDR3 is 15 residues. V dropped 1 base and J dropped 5 bases, with 15 bases sitting between them. The CDR3 loop reads CASSLFNRVGETQYF. Here the CDR3 DNA reads TGTGCCAGCAGCTTGTTCAACAGGGTTGGTGAGACCCAGTACTTC.

The chain recombines TRBV7-9 with TRBJ1-1, with 7 positions matching TRBD1. The CDR3 runs 14 residues. In germline, CDR1 is SEHNR, CDR2 FQNEAQ (reference sequence). Trimming took 7 bases from V and 1 from J; bases not matched to a gene: 6. The CDR3 reads CASTGAGGNTEAFF. CDR3 coding DNA: TGTGCCAGCACCGGCGCAGGGGGGAACACTGAAGCTTTCTTT.

This clone was seen more than once but under ten times. The J gene is TRBJ1-2, the V gene TRBV27; tentatively, D is TRBD1 (6 bases). This CDR3 has 15 amino acids. The V and J ends lost 4 bases and 4 bases respectively, with 16 bases between them. Per germline, CDR1 MNHEY and CDR2 SMNVEV (reference sequence). CDR3 DNA sequence: TGTGCCAGCAGTTCAACCGGGGGGGCGATCTATGGCTACACCTTC. Its translation: CASSSTGGAIYGYTF.

The chain uses TRBV28 and TRBJ1-5; tentatively, D is TRBD1 (6 bases). The CDR3 totals 14 residues. From germline, CDR1 is MDHEN and CDR2 SYDVKM. The V and J ends lost 6 bases and 4 bases respectively, with 13 bases between them. DNA for the CDR3: TGTGCCAGCAGATCAGGGACACCAAATCAGCCCCAGCATTTT. The encoded protein is CASRSGTPNQPQHF. Full variable domain (missing parts from reference TRBV28 and TRBJ1-5): DVKVTQSSRYLVKRTGEKVFLECVQDMDHENMFWYRQDPGLGLRLIYFSYDVKMKEKGDIPEGYSVSREKKERFSLILESASTNQTSMYLCASRSGTPNQPQHFGDGTRLSIL.

The CDR3 loop is CASSPQWGQTYEQYF. The CDR3 bases are TGCGCCAGCAGCCCTCAGTGGGGACAGACCTACGAGCAGTACTTC. The chain is built from TRBV5-1 and TRBJ2-7, with 7 nucleotides matching TRBD1. This CDR3 spans 15 amino acids. Unmatched junction bases numbered 9, after V lost 4 bases and J lost 2 bases. The germline V gene has CDR1 SGHRS and CDR2 YFSETQ.

V and J are TRBV18 and TRBJ2-3, with 13 positions matching TRBD2. J gave up 9 bases and V 2 bases, and 11 bases lay outside the gene matches. Germline V gives CDR1 KGHSH, CDR2 LQKENI. The CDR3 has 17 amino acids. The CDR3 bases are TGTGCCAGCTCACCAAGGCGGGAACTAGCGGGAGGGGCCACGCAGTATTTT. It yields the protein CASSPRRELAGGATQYF.

As to this clone: This specimen includes other DNA sequences encoding the same CDR3. CDR3 DNA: TGCGCCAGCAGCTTGGCCGGAACTAGCGGAACAGATACGCAGTATTTT. It is translated as CASSLAGTSGTDTQYF. The chain uses TRBV5-1 and TRBJ2-3; TRBD2 matches at 8 bases. V trimming: 0 bases; J trimming: 3 bases; junction bases outside the gene matches: 6. CDR1 is SGHRS and CDR2 is YFSETQ in the germline V gene. CDR3 length: 16 residues. Supplemented by reference TRBV5-1 and TRBJ2-3, the full variable domain reads KAGVTQTPRYLIKTRGQQVTLSCSPISGHRSVSWYQQTPGQGLQFLFEYFSETQRNKGNFPGRFSGRQFSNSRSEMNVSTLELGDSALYLCASSLAGTSGTDTQYFGPGTRLTVL.